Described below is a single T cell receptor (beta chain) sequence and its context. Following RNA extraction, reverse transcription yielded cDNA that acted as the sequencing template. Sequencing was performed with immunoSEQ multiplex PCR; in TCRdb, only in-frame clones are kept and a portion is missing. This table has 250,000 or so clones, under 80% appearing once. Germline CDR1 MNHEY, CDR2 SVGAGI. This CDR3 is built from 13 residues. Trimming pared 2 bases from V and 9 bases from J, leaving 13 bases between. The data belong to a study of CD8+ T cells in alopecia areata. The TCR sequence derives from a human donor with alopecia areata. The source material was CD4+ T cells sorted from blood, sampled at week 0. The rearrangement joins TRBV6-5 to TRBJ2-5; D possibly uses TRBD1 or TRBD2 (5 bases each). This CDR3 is CASSYGTQTSQYF. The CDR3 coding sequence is TGTGCCAGCAGTTACGGGACGCAGACGTCCCAGTACTTC.